Listed here are 12 T cell receptor beta chains from one sample, sequenced in a study of blood T cell repertoires in COVID-19. The data were produced by immunoSEQ multiplex PCR, yet TCRdb's version contains in-frame clones alone and is incomplete. The profile shows approximately 200,000 clones, 80% to 85% of them singletons. The sample consisted of peripheral blood. The receptors stem from a woman aged 30 to 39 who had recovered from COVID-19.

This chain's CDR3 is CAISPGSREPQHF. CDR3 DNA sequence: TGTGCCATCAGCCCGGGGAGCCGGGAGCCCCAGCATTTT. The V call is TRBV10-3, the J call TRBJ1-5; D remains ambiguous. V gave up 6 bases and J gave up 8 bases, with 14 bases separating them. This CDR3 has 13 amino acids. Germline V gene data show CDR1 as ENHRY and CDR2 as SYGVKD.

This clone was observed a handful of times. The rearrangement uses TRBV5-1 and TRBJ1-2; D unclear. V was pared by 4 bases and J by 3 bases, with 10 bases between. CDR3 size: 13 residues. Germline V gives CDR1 SGHRS, CDR2 YFSETQ. The CDR3 bases are TGCGCCAGCAGCCCTCAGGAATACTATGGCTACACCTTC. It is translated as CASSPQEYYGYTF.

The rearrangement joins TRBV6-5 to TRBJ1-4; D gene ambiguous. From germline, CDR1 is MNHEY and CDR2 SVGAGI. V lost 6 bases and J 8 bases, leaving 19 bases between the germline ends. CDR3 size: 15 residues. CDR3 bases: TGTGCCAGCAGCTACAGACCCTCCTCAGGCGAAAAACTGTTTTTT. The encoded protein is CASSYRPSSGEKLFF.

This sequence joins TRBV6-6 and TRBJ2-7; possible D gene TRBD2, 7 bases. Germline V CDR1 and CDR2: MNHNY, SVGAGI (reference sequence). V lost 7 bases to trimming and J lost 6 bases, with 13 bases between them. The CDR3 loop spans 12 amino acids. The CDR3 reads CASTLGGGEQYF. In DNA, the CDR3 is TGTGCCAGCACTCTAGGGGGGGGCGAGCAGTACTTC.

J is TRBJ2-2 and V is TRBV7-2; 14 bases agree with TRBD2. CDR3 length equals 17 residues. Germline lookup yields CDR1 SGHTA and CDR2 FQGNSA. J was trimmed by 7 bases and V by 2 bases; bases with no gene match: 6. The CDR3 sequence is CASSLSRGLAGDGELFF. The CDR3 DNA reads TGTGCCAGCAGCTTAAGTAGGGGACTAGCGGGAGACGGGGAGCTGTTTTTT.

Comment on this clone: The same CDR3 is also encoded by other DNA sequences in this sample. The V and J genes are TRBV28 and TRBJ1-1; D perhaps matches TRBD1 (5 bases). The CDR3 length is 14 residues. V shed 2 bases and J shed 1 base, with 8 bases lying between them. In germline, CDR1 is MDHEN, CDR2 SYDVKM. The CDR3 DNA reads TGTGCCAGCAGTTTACTCGGGGGGAACACTGAAGCTTTCTTT. Protein: CASSLLGGNTEAFF. The full variable domain, completed using reference TRBV28 and TRBJ1-1, is DVKVTQSSRYLVKRTGEKVFLECVQDMDHENMFWYRQDPGLGLRLIYFSYDVKMKEKGDIPEGYSVSREKKERFSLILESASTNQTSMYLCASSLLGGNTEAFFGQGTRLTVV.

In its sample, this clone was seen once. This chain links TRBV18 with TRBJ2-7; D is undetermined. Between the trimmed V and J ends, which lost 0 bases and 5 bases, there was a span of 11 bases. Germline V gives CDR1 KGHSH, CDR2 LQKENI. The CDR3 contains 14 residues. The CDR3: CASSPPAASDEQYF. The CDR3 nucleotides are TGTGCCAGCTCACCACCGGCGGCGTCGGACGAGCAGTACTTC.

This clone was seen more than once but under ten times. V gene TRBV7-2 combines with J gene TRBJ2-7; 7 nucleotides line up with TRBD2. Germline V lookup: CDR1 SGHTA, CDR2 FQGNSA. The CDR3 is 13 residues long. V was pared by 4 bases and J by 4 bases, with 4 bases of the junction left unmatched. The CDR3 is CASSWGGSYEQYF. As DNA, the CDR3 is TGTGCCAGCAGCTGGGGCGGGAGTTACGAGCAGTACTTC.

A single count supports this clone. The junction shows a germline mismatch at one end, possibly a read error. The V and J genes are TRBV24-1 and TRBJ2-2, with D maybe TRBD2 (5 bases). The CDR3 has 14 residues. Germline values: CDR1 KGHDR, CDR2 SFDVKD. The CDR3 protein is CATRGKTEHRGAVF. CDR3 DNA sequence: TGTGCCACCCGTGGGAAGACTGAACACCGGGGAGCTGTTTTT.

The chain employs TRBV28 and TRBJ2-4; D might be TRBD2 (6 bases). Germline lookup yields CDR1 MDHEN and CDR2 SYDVKM. V was clipped by 3 bases and J by 7 bases, with 13 bases between them. CDR3 size: 14 residues. The CDR3 coding sequence is TGTGCCAGCAGTTTCGGAGGAGGGTGGAACATTCAGTACTTC. Translated: CASSFGGGWNIQYF.

The chain has TRBV3-1 (or the pseudogene TRBV3-2) and TRBJ2-7; 12 bases line up with TRBD2. Germline-derived CDR1 and CDR2 are LGHDT and YNNKEL (reference sequence). Trimming at V came to 0 bases and at J to 7 bases, leaving 16 bases not matched to a gene. This CDR3 is built from 19 residues. CDR3 amino acids: CASSQDRASGRAVPWEQYF. CDR3 in DNA: TGTGCCAGCAGCCAAGATAGGGCTAGCGGGAGGGCTGTCCCCTGGGAGCAGTACTTC.

This clone turned up a few times. The CDR3, as DNA: TGTGCCAGCAGCGTAGGGAGGACGGCCGGAAACACCATATATTTT. Its protein product is CASSVGRTAGNTIYF. J is TRBJ1-3 and V is TRBV9; D is uncertain. Germline CDR1 SGDLS, CDR2 YYNGEE. Between the trimmed V and J ends, which lost 0 bases and 4 bases, there was a span of 11 bases. The CDR3 sequence is 15 residues long.